One and the same sample provided the 24 T cell receptor beta chains below, sequenced in a study of cytomegalovirus exposure and HLA in healthy donors (dated by TCRdb to about 2017). Receptor amplification or capture employed the immunoSEQ multiplex PCR assay. Not all clones reach the TCRdb copy of this immuneACCESS table, which keeps in-frame sequences only. Checked studies attribute under half of the gap to unresolved V genes and leave the rest unexplained. The sample data list 200,000 or so clones, and more than 75% of these were observed just once. The ten largest clones add up to around 7% of the sample. Sequenced material: PBMCs. The origin of the receptors is a young man in good health and CMV-seropositive.

This clone has more than one count but fewer than ten. CDR3 loop: CASSALSGSPQHF. The CDR3 nucleotides are TGTGCCAGCAGTGCTTTGAGCGGGTCTCCCCAGCATTTT. The rearrangement joins TRBV27 to TRBJ1-5; D not resolved. Looked up from germline, CDR1 is MNHEY and CDR2 is SMNVEV (reference sequence). This CDR3 contains 13 residues. With 5 bases removed from V and 10 bases from J, the gap between germline ends came to 15 bases.

The gene calls are TRBV4-1 and TRBJ2-7, with 7 bases identical to TRBD1. The CDR3 is 16 residues long. CDR1 and CDR2 (germline): MGHRA, YSYEKL. Germline trimming cut 3 bases from V and 1 base from J; bases unmatched to any gene: 9. The CDR3 here is CASSHPQGVKSYEQYF. The CDR3 DNA sequence: TGCGCCAGCAGCCATCCCCAGGGGGTAAAATCCTACGAGCAGTACTTC.

V gene TRBV6-5 combines with J gene TRBJ2-7; 7 bases agree with TRBD2. CDR1 and CDR2 from the germline V gene are MNHEY and SVGAGI. This CDR3 region has 15 residues. Unmatched junction bases numbered 9, after V lost 4 bases and J lost 3 bases. The CDR3 DNA follows: TGTGCCAGCAGTTTCGGGACTACCACGGGCTACGAGCAGTACTTC. Protein: CASSFGTTTGYEQYF.

The chain links TRBV6-6 to TRBJ2-5; unclear D gene. The germline V and J ends were trimmed by 7 bases and 5 bases, with 11 bases remaining between them. CDR1 is MNHNY and CDR2 is SVGAGI in the germline V gene (reference sequence). This CDR3 region has 12 residues. The CDR3 loop is CASTPDGETQYF. CDR3 DNA: TGTGCCAGCACCCCCGACGGGGAGACCCAGTACTTC.

This sequence joins TRBV6-6 and TRBJ1-2; D not resolved. The CDR3 spans 13 residues. V lost 5 bases to trimming and J lost 8 bases, with 15 bases between them. Germline CDR1 is MNHNY and CDR2 is SVGAGI (reference sequence). The CDR3 nucleotides are TGTGCCAGCAGTCAACAGACCCTGCGAGGCTACACCTTC. It is translated as CASSQQTLRGYTF.

This rearrangement joins TRBV7-2 to TRBJ1-4; no clear D. CDR3 length equals 18 residues. Germline V gives CDR1 SGHTA, CDR2 FQGNSA. The germline V and J ends were trimmed by 5 bases and 4 bases, with 23 bases remaining between them. CDR3 coding DNA: TGTGCCAGCAGCACCCTACCCCTGGGCCCCCCGAGTAATGAAAAACTGTTTTTT. Encoded protein: CASSTLPLGPPSNEKLFF. The whole variable domain, filled in from reference TRBV7-2 and TRBJ1-4, reads GAGVSQSPSNKVTEKGKDVELRCDPISGHTALYWYRQSLGQGLEFLIYFQGNSAPDKSGLPSDRFSAERTGGSVSTLTIQRTQQEDSAVYLCASSTLPLGPPSNEKLFFGSGTQLSVL.

The J gene is TRBJ1-5, the V gene TRBV18, with TRBD1 matching over 7 bases. CDR3 size: 14 residues. J gave up 5 bases and V 6 bases, and 7 bases lay outside the gene matches. CDR1 is KGHSH and CDR2 is LQKENI in the germline V gene. CDR3 protein: CASSLDRVYQPQHF. In DNA, the CDR3 is TGTGCCAGCTCCCTAGACAGGGTGTATCAGCCCCAGCATTTT.

This rearrangement joins TRBV7-8 to TRBJ2-1; TRBD2 aligns across 9 bases. The CDR3 spans 15 residues. J was trimmed by 3 bases and V by 6 bases; bases with no gene match: 6. The germline V gene encodes CDR1 SGHVS and CDR2 FQNEAQ. This CDR3 is CASRIGTSRYNEQFF. CDR3 DNA: TGTGCCAGCAGAATTGGGACTAGCCGCTACAATGAGCAGTTCTTC.

The V gene is TRBV5-4, the J gene TRBJ1-2; 10 bases match TRBD1. Per germline, CDR1 SGHNT and CDR2 YYREEE (reference sequence). This CDR3 is 14 amino acids long. Trimming at V came to 4 bases and at J to 4 bases, leaving 4 bases not matched to a gene. The CDR3: CASSPGQGTYGYTF. CDR3 in DNA: TGTGCCAGCAGCCCGGGACAGGGGACCTATGGCTACACCTTC.

The chain links TRBV7-6 to TRBJ2-7, with a weak D call TRBD1 (6 bases). Germline values: CDR1 SGHVS, CDR2 FNYEAQ. V was trimmed by 3 bases and J by 7 bases, leaving 7 bases between them. The CDR3 consists of 11 residues. The CDR3 spells CASSFQGEQYF. The CDR3 DNA follows: TGTGCCAGCAGCTTTCAGGGGGAGCAGTACTTC.

The rearrangement uses TRBV6-5 and TRBJ2-2; unclear D gene. The ends were cut back, 8 bases at V and 4 bases at J, with 8 bases in the middle. This CDR3 is built from 12 residues. The germline V gene has CDR1 MNHEY and CDR2 SVGAGI. CDR3 sequence (DNA): TGTGCCAGCCGATTAGCCACCGGGGAGCTGTTTTTT. Translated, it gives CASRLATGELFF.

The rearrangement uses TRBV28 and TRBJ1-5; 9 nucleotides match TRBD1. J lost 2 bases, V lost 5 bases, and 10 bases had no gene match. This CDR3 comprises 17 residues. The germline gives CDR1 MDHEN, CDR2 SYDVKM. The CDR3, as DNA: TGTGCCAGCAGTCCATTACAGGGGGCGATAGGCAATCAGCCCCAGCATTTT. This translates into CASSPLQGAIGNQPQHF. Filled out from reference TRBV28 and TRBJ1-5, the complete variable domain reads DVKVTQSSRYLVKRTGEKVFLECVQDMDHENMFWYRQDPGLGLRLIYFSYDVKMKEKGDIPEGYSVSREKKERFSLILESASTNQTSMYLCASSPLQGAIGNQPQHFGDGTRLSIL.

The rearrangement links TRBV30 to TRBJ2-7; 7 nucleotides match TRBD1. Germline CDR1 is GTSNPN and CDR2 is SVGIG (reference sequence). V trimming: 0 bases; J trimming: 6 bases; junction bases outside the gene matches: 8. The CDR3 totals 14 residues. The CDR3 here is CAWSVTGAPREQYF. The CDR3 DNA reads as TGTGCCTGGAGTGTAACAGGGGCCCCTCGCGAGCAGTACTTC.

The chain uses TRBV4-3 and TRBJ2-2; D unclear. Germline V gene data show CDR1 as LGHNA and CDR2 as YSLEER. The CDR3 extends over 15 amino acids. Trimming removed 1 base from V and 2 bases from J, with 8 bases in between. The CDR3 protein is CASSQARGNTGELFF. The CDR3 DNA follows: TGCGCCAGCAGCCAAGCCCGCGGTAACACCGGGGAGCTGTTTTTT.

This chain connects TRBV5-1 to TRBJ2-1; the D gene is possibly TRBD2 (6 bases). V shed 0 bases and J shed 1 base, with 11 bases lying between them. CDR3 size: 16 residues. Germline V lookup: CDR1 SGHRS, CDR2 YFSETQ. The CDR3 is CASSLAVGGSYNEQFF. The CDR3 nucleotides read TGCGCCAGCAGCTTGGCTGTGGGGGGATCCTACAATGAGCAGTTCTTC.

The chain is built from TRBV29-1 and TRBJ1-2, with D perhaps matching TRBD1 (6 bases). Looked up from germline, CDR1 is SQVTM and CDR2 is ANQGSEA. V was pared by 7 bases and J by 3 bases, with 15 bases between. The CDR3 is made up of 13 amino acids. In DNA, the CDR3 is TGCAGCGGTCCGACAGGTGGGGACTATGGCTACACCTTC. Translated: CSGPTGGDYGYTF.

This sequence joins TRBV6-1 and TRBJ2-3; the D gene is possibly TRBD1 (5 bases). CDR1 is MNHNS, CDR2 SASEGT, per germline. CDR3 size: 13 residues. V gave up 1 base and J gave up 4 bases, with 6 bases separating them. CDR3 sequence reads: CASSEGRADTQYF. CDR3 nucleotides: TGTGCCAGCAGTGAAGGCAGGGCAGATACGCAGTATTTT.

This chain joins TRBV13 and TRBJ2-5; maybe TRBD2 (6 bases). Per germline, CDR1 PRHDT and CDR2 FYEKMQ (reference sequence). V lost 2 bases, J lost 5 bases, and 12 bases lay in between. The CDR3 is made up of 14 amino acids. Here the CDR3 DNA reads TGTGCCAGCAGCTTATCCGGGAGCGGGGAGACCCAGTACTTC. The encoded protein is CASSLSGSGETQYF.

This clone occurred a few times. CDR3 in amino acids: CASSYPGTRDGELFF. DNA for the CDR3: TGTGCCAGCAGCTACCCCGGGACACGGGACGGGGAGCTGTTTTTT. The chain joins TRBV7-9 to TRBJ2-2; D might be TRBD1 (6 bases). This CDR3 is built from 15 residues. Trimming left V 4 bases short and J 7 bases short, with 16 bases between. The germline CDR1 and CDR2 sequences are SEHNR and FQNEAQ (reference sequence).

The V gene is TRBV9, the J gene TRBJ1-3, with D perhaps matching TRBD1 (5 bases). The CDR3 spans 14 residues. V lost 9 bases, J lost 4 bases, and 17 bases lay in between. CDR1 SGDLS and CDR2 YYNGEE come from the germline V gene. DNA of the CDR3: TGTGCCACAAGCGCTGGGGCAGACGGAAACACCATATATTTT. Its translation: CATSAGADGNTIYF.

A single count supports this clone. CDR3 protein: CASSAGTGGPSYEQYF. The CDR3 coding sequence is TGCGCCAGCAGCGCCGGGACAGGGGGCCCATCCTACGAGCAGTACTTC. The V and J genes are TRBV5-1 and TRBJ2-7, with TRBD1 matching 12 bases. Trimming removed 4 bases from V and 1 base from J; junction bases left unmatched: 6. The V gene's germline CDR1 is SGHRS and CDR2 YFSETQ. The CDR3 runs 16 residues.

The chain is built from TRBV5-1 and TRBJ2-5; 13 bases align to TRBD2. The CDR3 is 17 amino acids. The V and J ends lost 0 bases and 4 bases, in that order; junction bases with no gene match: 6. Germline assignment: CDR1 SGHRS and CDR2 YFSETQ. CDR3 DNA sequence: TGCGCCAGCAGCTTGGGGGGACGGACTAGCGGGAGAGAGACCCAGTACTTC. It yields the protein CASSLGGRTSGRETQYF.

This chain connects TRBV2 to TRBJ2-7; TRBD1 might be the D (6 bases). CDR3 size: 14 residues. Per the germline V gene, CDR1 is SNHLY and CDR2 is FYNNEI. Trimming removed 0 bases from V and 3 bases from J, with 9 bases in between. CDR3 DNA sequence: TGTGCCAGCAGTGAAGCGCAACAGGGCTACGAGCAGTACTTC. Protein product: CASSEAQQGYEQYF.

The V call is TRBV30, the J call TRBJ1-3, with D maybe TRBD1 (6 bases). The CDR3 is made up of 14 amino acids. From germline, CDR1 is GTSNPN and CDR2 SVGIG (reference sequence). The V end lost 5 bases, the J end lost 0 bases, and 11 bases lay between the germline ends. CDR3 nucleotides: TGTGCCTGGGGTACAGGGAGCTCTGGAAACACCATATATTTT. Translated, it gives CAWGTGSSGNTIYF.